The rows below give T cell receptor beta chains drawn from one sample of a study of T cell repertoires in ileal Crohn's disease. Sequencing was performed with immunoSEQ multiplex PCR; in TCRdb, only in-frame clones are kept and a portion is missing. The sample has roughly 7,000 clones, more than 85% seen once. The sample consisted of ileal tissue. The receptors come from an adult with Crohn's disease. Each CDR3 is given with its conserved first and last residue. D genes are given only for firm matches.

J gene | V gene | D gene | CDR3 protein | CDR3 DNA
TRBJ2-1 | TRBV19 | - | CASSIEWTIRNEQFF | TGTGCCAGTAGTATAGAATGGACTATTAGGAATGAGCAGTTCTTC
TRBJ2-2 | TRBV5-6 | TRBD1 | CASTKWTGSINTGELFF | TGTGCCAGCACGAAATGGACAGGGTCGATCAACACCGGGGAGCTGTTTTTT
TRBJ1-2 | TRBV27 | - | CASSRTGLYGYTF | TGTGCCAGCAGCCGCACAGGCCTCTATGGCTACACCTTC
TRBJ2-5 | TRBV7-6 | - | CASSPTGRGKETQYF | TGTGCCAGCAGCCCAACAGGCAGGGGTAAAGAGACCCAGTACTTC
TRBJ1-6 | TRBV10-2 | - | CASGPGGPNSPLHF | TGCGCCAGTGGCCCCGGAGGCCCCAATTCACCCCTCCACTTT
TRBJ1-2 | TRBV7-9 | TRBD1 | CASTVGQGSANYGYTF | TGTGCCAGCACCGTGGGACAGGGTTCGGCTAACTATGGCTACACCTTC
TRBJ1-1 | TRBV9 | - | CASSLSPWTESNTEAFF | TGTGCCAGCAGCCTAAGCCCCTGGACAGAATCGAACACTGAAGCTTTCTTT
TRBJ2-5 | TRBV19 | TRBD1 | CASWEGGAETQYF | TGTGCCAGTTGGGAAGGGGGCGCAGAGACCCAGTACTTC
TRBJ1-3 | TRBV6-5 | - | CASSLRAQRPPFAF | TGTGCCAGCAGTCTCCGGGCCCAGCGGCCCCCATTTGCCTTT
TRBJ2-7 | TRBV4-1 | TRBD2 | CASSQQLAGINEQYF | TGCGCCAGCAGCCAACAGTTAGCGGGAATCAACGAGCAGTACTTC
TRBJ2-1 | TRBV7-3 | TRBD2 | CASSQGLAEYNEQFF | TGTGCCAGCAGCCAAGGACTAGCGGAGTACAATGAGCAGTTCTTC
TRBJ2-6 | TRBV25-1 | - | CASSNPVGANVLTF | TGTGCCAGCAGTAATCCTGTTGGGGCCAACGTCCTGACTTTC
TRBJ2-7 | TRBV30 | TRBD1 | CACRGTAYEQYF | TGTGCCTGCCGTGGGACAGCCTACGAGCAGTACTTC
TRBJ2-5 | TRBV9 | - | CASSEGGGRGEETQYF | TGTGCCAGCAGCGAGGGGGGCGGGAGAGGAGAAGAGACCCAGTACTTC
TRBJ2-2 | TRBV7-3 | - | CASSPGHQNTGELFF | TGTGCCAGCAGCCCGGGACACCAGAACACCGGGGAGCTGTTTTTT
TRBJ2-7 | TRBV5-1 | - | CASSLGLEPYEQYF | TGCGCCAGCAGCTTGGGCCTGGAGCCCTACGAGCAGTACTTC
TRBJ2-1 | TRBV30 | TRBD1 | CAWSGQGSGFF | TGTGCCTGGAGCGGACAGGGTTCAGGGTTCTTC
TRBJ2-2 | TRBV10-2 | - | CASEGGANTGELFF | TGCGCCAGCGAGGGCGGGGCGAACACCGGGGAGCTGTTTTTT
TRBJ2-7 | TRBV7-2 | - | CASRQEGLGYEQYF | TGTGCCAGCCGGCAGGAGGGTCTGGGCTACGAGCAGTACTTC
TRBJ2-7 | TRBV19 | - | CASSPRTVYEQYF | TGTGCCAGTAGTCCCCGGACAGTCTACGAGCAGTACTTC
TRBJ2-4 | TRBV11-2 | - | CASSLALENIQYF | TGTGCCAGCAGCTTAGCACTTGAAAACATTCAGTACTTC
TRBJ2-1 | TRBV12-2 | - | CASRLPAGGPNYNEQFF | TGTGCAAGTCGCTTACCGGCGGGAGGGCCCAATTACAATGAGCAGTTCTTC